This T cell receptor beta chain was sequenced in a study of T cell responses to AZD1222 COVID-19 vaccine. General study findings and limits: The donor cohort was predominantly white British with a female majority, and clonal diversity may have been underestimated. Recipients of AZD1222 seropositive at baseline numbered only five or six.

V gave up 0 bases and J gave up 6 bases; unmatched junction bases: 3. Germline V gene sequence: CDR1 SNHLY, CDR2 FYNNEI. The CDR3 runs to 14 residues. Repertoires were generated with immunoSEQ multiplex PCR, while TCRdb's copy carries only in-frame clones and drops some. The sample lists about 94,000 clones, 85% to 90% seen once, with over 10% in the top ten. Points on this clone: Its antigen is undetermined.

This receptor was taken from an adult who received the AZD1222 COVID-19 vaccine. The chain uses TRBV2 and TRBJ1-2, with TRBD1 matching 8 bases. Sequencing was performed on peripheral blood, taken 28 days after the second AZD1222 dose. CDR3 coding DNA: TGTGCCAGCAGTGAAGCAGCAGGGGGCGATGGCTACACCTTC. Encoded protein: CASSEAAGGDGYTF.